These 16 T cell receptor beta chains originate from one sample sequenced in a study of blood T cells in healthy people across ages. With a J-beta primer mix and a sample-barcoded 5' primer, a second PCR ran 7 to 11 cycles. TCRdb called the 5' RACE reads again in MiXCR, with one record for every CDR3 protein. The sample shows hundreds of thousands of distinct CDR3 sequences, 52% of them seen only once. The sample comprised blood. The source is an elderly woman in good health.

This chain uses TRBV28 with TRBJ1-4; D remains unclear. With 7 bases removed from V and 6 bases from J, the gap between germline ends came to 15 bases. This CDR3 is 14 amino acids long. In germline, CDR1 is MDHEN, CDR2 SYDVKM. The CDR3 loop reads CASTPGPLDEKLFF. The CDR3 DNA follows: TGTGCCAGCACCCCTGGACCTCTAGATGAAAAACTGTTTTTT.

This sequence joins TRBV5-1 and TRBJ2-5; 8 positions agree with TRBD1. The J call may not be correct, given that the DNA end is closer to TRBJ2-7. The CDR3 sequence is 12 residues long. Germline CDR1 reads SGHRS; CDR2 reads YFSETQ. The CDR3 nucleotides read TGCGCCAGCAACACTGGACAGGGCGAGCAGTACTTC. It encodes CASNTGQGEQYF.

The V gene is TRBV18, the J gene TRBJ2-2, with 12 bases matching TRBD2. CDR1 and CDR2 from the germline V gene are KGHSH and LQKENI. The V segment lost 5 bases and the J segment 3 bases; nucleotides outside the gene matches: 4. There are 16 residues in the CDR3. The CDR3 DNA is TGTGCCAGCTCAGGACTAGCGGGACCGGACACCGGGGAGCTGTTTTTT. Residues: CASSGLAGPDTGELFF.

This clonotype was seen at least ten times. V and J are TRBV5-1 and TRBJ2-1, with 12 nucleotides matching TRBD2. Per the germline V gene, CDR1 is SGHRS and CDR2 is YFSETQ. After removal of 4 bases from V and 12 bases from J, the junction contained 8 bases not matched to a gene. This CDR3 has 14 amino acids. CDR3 nucleotides: TGCGCCAGCAGCCTAGAACTAGCGGGGGGCCCGCAGTTCTTC. Its translation: CASSLELAGGPQFF.

This clonotype has a count of ten or more. V usage is TRBV5-1 and J usage is TRBJ2-1; D possibly corresponds to TRBD2 (5 bases). Germline loops: CDR1 SGHRS, CDR2 YFSETQ. The V end lost 7 bases, the J end lost 5 bases, and 10 bases lay between the germline ends. The CDR3 extends over 12 amino acids. The CDR3: CASGLTNNEQFF. As DNA, the CDR3 is TGCGCCAGCGGGCTGACTAACAATGAGCAGTTCTTC.

This clonotype was observed a single time. V and J are TRBV7-9 and TRBJ2-5; D unresolved. The germline gives CDR1 SEHNR, CDR2 FQNEAQ (reference sequence). Deletions cut 5 bases from V and 4 bases from J, with 11 bases between. The CDR3 has 13 amino acids. The CDR3 sequence is CASSTSLRETQYF. The DNA for the CDR3 is TGTGCCAGCAGCACCTCTTTAAGAGAGACCCAGTACTTC.

The chain recombines TRBV5-5 with TRBJ1-1; 7 bases align to TRBD1. Per germline, CDR1 SGHKS and CDR2 YYEKEE (reference sequence). This CDR3 spans 17 amino acids. V was clipped by 2 bases and J by 5 bases; unmatched bases: 15. In nucleotides, the CDR3 is TGTGCCAGCAGCTTAAGGGCGCCCGGGACAGCATCTACTGAAGCTTTCTTT. Translated: CASSLRAPGTASTEAFF.

Regarding this clonotype: A much larger clone differs from this one at a single base, so this may be a read error. This rearrangement joins TRBV5-1 to TRBJ2-1; possibly TRBD1 for D (5 bases). The CDR3 length is 16 residues. Looked up from germline, CDR1 is SGHRS and CDR2 is YFSETQ. The CDR3 nucleotides read TGCGCCGGCAGCTTGGGATGGGGCAGGGTCAGAGAAGAGCAGTTCTTC. Translating it yields CAGSLGWGRVREEQFF.

Details on this clonotype: A much larger clone lies one base from this, so it may be a read error. This is likely a read error, given that the CDR3 carries no conserved phenylalanine or tryptophan at its end. The gene calls are TRBV7-2 and TRBJ2-1; D unresolved. Germline V gene data show CDR1 as SGHTA and CDR2 as FQGNSA. V was cut by 1 base and J by 3 bases, with 10 bases left in between. The CDR3 extends over 15 amino acids. For the CDR3, the DNA is TGTGCCAGCAGCTTAGGCCCAGGTCTCTACAATGAGCAGTTCGTC. Residues: CASSLGPGLYNEQFV.

The rearrangement uses TRBV7-2 and TRBJ2-1; TRBD2 matches at 12 bases. V lost 0 bases and J lost 1; bases outside the gene matches: 4. The germline V gene has CDR1 SGHTA and CDR2 FQGNSA. The CDR3 loop spans 18 amino acids. The DNA of the CDR3 is TGTGCCAGCAGCTTAGCAACTCTAGCGGGAGGGTCCTACAATGAGCAGTTCTTC. Residues: CASSLATLAGGSYNEQFF.

The V and J genes are TRBV29-1 and TRBJ2-5, with unresolved D. Looked up from germline, CDR1 is SQVTM and CDR2 is ANQGSEA. The CDR3 extends over 12 amino acids. Trimming removed 5 bases at V and 5 bases at J, with 12 bases between. The CDR3 loop reads CSVRLSDETQYF. In nucleotides, the CDR3 is TGCAGCGTTAGACTGTCTGATGAGACCCAGTACTTC. The full variable domain, in which reference TRBV29-1 and TRBJ2-5 provide the parts outside the CDR3, is SAVISQKPSRDICQRGTSLTIQCQVDSQVTMMFWYRQQPGQSLTLIATANQGSEATYESGFVIDKFPISRPNLTFSTLTVSNMSPEDSSIYLCSVRLSDETQYFGPGTRLLVL.

This sequence joins TRBV4-1 and TRBJ1-5; D gene ambiguous. The CDR3 runs 20 residues. Germline assignment: CDR1 MGHRA and CDR2 YSYEKL. The V end lost 0 bases, the J end lost 6 bases, and 27 bases lay between the germline ends. In DNA, the CDR3 is TGCGCCAGCAGCCAAGATGTCGGAAGGACGGGCCGTTGGGATGCTCAGCCCCAGCATTTT. This translates into CASSQDVGRTGRWDAQPQHF.

This clonotype was counted a few times. The rearrangement joins TRBV5-1 to TRBJ2-2; D call uncertain. Germline CDR1 SGHRS, CDR2 YFSETQ. The CDR3 loop spans 15 amino acids. The V gene lost 3 bases and the J gene lost 5 bases, with 14 bases spanning the gap. CDR3 nucleotides: TGCGCCAGCAGCTCGGCAGTAGTCGCGACCGGGGAGCTGTTTTTT. Its protein is CASSSAVVATGELFF.

The chain joins TRBV6-5 to TRBJ2-3, with D tentatively TRBD1 or TRBD2 (5 bases each). Germline CDR1 MNHEY, CDR2 SVGAGI. The germline V and J ends were trimmed by 6 bases and 4 bases, with 17 bases remaining between them. The CDR3 is made up of 15 amino acids. DNA of the CDR3: TGTGCCAGCAGGATCGGGACCTTGGAGGCAGATACGCAGTATTTT. Translation: CASRIGTLEADTQYF.

The chain links TRBV25-1 to TRBJ1-2; 8 bases fit TRBD1. The CDR3 spans 13 residues. V was clipped by 6 bases and J by 3 bases; unmatched bases: 3. Per the germline V gene, CDR1 is MGHDK and CDR2 is SYGVNS. The CDR3, as DNA: TGTGCCAGCAGGGACAGGGACCACTATGGCTACACCTTC. Translating gives CASRDRDHYGYTF.

The DNA for the CDR3 is TGTGCCACCAGTGAACTAGCGGGGCTCCAAGAGACCCAGTACTTC. Protein: CATSELAGLQETQYF. The chain is built from TRBV24-1 and TRBJ2-5, with TRBD2 matching 10 bases. The CDR3 extends over 15 amino acids. V shed 4 bases, J shed 1 base, and the junction held 2 bases outside the gene matches. Germline V gene sequence: CDR1 KGHDR, CDR2 SFDVKD.